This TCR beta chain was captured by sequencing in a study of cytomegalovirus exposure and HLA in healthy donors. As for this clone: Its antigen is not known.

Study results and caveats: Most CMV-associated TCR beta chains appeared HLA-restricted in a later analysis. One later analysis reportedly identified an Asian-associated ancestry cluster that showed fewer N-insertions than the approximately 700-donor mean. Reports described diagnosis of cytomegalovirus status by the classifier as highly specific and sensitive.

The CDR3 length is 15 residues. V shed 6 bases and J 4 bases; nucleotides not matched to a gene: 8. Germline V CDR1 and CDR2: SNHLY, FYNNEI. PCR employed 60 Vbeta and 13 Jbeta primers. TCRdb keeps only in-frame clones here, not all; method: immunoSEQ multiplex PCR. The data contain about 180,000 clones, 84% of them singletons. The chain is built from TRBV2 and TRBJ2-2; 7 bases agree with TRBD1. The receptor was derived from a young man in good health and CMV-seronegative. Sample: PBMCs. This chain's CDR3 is CASRGKTGFTGELFF. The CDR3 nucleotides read TGTGCCAGCAGGGGGAAGACAGGGTTCACCGGGGAGCTGTTTTTT.